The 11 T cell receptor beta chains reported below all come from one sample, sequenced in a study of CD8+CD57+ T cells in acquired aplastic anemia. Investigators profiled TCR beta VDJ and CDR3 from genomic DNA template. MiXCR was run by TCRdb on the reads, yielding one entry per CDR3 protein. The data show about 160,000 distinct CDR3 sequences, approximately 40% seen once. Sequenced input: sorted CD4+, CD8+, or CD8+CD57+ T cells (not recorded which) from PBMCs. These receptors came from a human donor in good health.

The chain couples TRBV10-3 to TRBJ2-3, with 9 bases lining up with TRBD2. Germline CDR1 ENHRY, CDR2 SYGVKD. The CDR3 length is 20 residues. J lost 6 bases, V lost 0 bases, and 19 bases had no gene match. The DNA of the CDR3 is TGTGCCATCAGTGAGTCCGAGGTGCTTGAGGCAATAGCGGGAGAGGATACGCAGTATTTT. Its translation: CAISESEVLEAIAGEDTQYF.

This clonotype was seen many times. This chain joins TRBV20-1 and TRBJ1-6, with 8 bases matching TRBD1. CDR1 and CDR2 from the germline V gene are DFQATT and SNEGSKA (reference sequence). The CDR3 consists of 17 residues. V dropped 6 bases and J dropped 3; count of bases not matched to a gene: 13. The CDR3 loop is CSASPRTGRFYNSPLHF. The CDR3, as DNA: TGCAGTGCCTCCCCCCGGACAGGGAGATTCTATAATTCACCCCTCCACTTT.

For the CDR3, the DNA is TGTGCCAGCAGTTACCTTTCGGGTTCACCCCTCCACTTT. The encoded protein is CASSYLSGSPLHF. The chain joins TRBV6-5 to TRBJ1-6, with D unclear. Germline V lookup: CDR1 MNHEY, CDR2 SVGAGI. Trimming removed 2 bases at V and 9 bases at J, with 8 bases between. The CDR3 extends over 13 amino acids.

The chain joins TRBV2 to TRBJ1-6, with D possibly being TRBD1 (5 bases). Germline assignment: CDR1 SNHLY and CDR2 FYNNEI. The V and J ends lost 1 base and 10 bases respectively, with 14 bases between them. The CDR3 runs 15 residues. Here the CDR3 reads CASSEGRGQRSPLHF. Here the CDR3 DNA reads TGTGCCAGCAGTGAAGGGCGGGGCCAACGATCACCCCTCCACTTT. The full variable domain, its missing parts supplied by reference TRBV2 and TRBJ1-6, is EPEVTQTPSHQVTQMGQEVILRCVPISNHLYFYWYRQILGQKVEFLVSFYNNEISEKSEIFDDQFSVERPDGSNFTLKIRSTKLEDSAMYFCASSEGRGQRSPLHFGNGTRLTVT.

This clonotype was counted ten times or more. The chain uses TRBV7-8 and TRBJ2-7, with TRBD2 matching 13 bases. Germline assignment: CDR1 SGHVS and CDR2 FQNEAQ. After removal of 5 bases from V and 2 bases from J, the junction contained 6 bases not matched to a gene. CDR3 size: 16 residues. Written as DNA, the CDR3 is TGTGCCAGCAGCCGGGGAGGACTAGCGGGAGCCTACGAGCAGTACTTC. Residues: CASSRGGLAGAYEQYF.

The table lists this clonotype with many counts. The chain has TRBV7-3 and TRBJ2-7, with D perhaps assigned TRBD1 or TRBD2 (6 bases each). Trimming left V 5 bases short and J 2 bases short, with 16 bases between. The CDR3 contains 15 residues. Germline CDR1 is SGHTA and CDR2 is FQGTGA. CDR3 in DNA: TGTGCCAGCAGCCCGGGGGCAGGCGGTACCTACGAGCAGTACTTC. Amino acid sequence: CASSPGAGGTYEQYF.

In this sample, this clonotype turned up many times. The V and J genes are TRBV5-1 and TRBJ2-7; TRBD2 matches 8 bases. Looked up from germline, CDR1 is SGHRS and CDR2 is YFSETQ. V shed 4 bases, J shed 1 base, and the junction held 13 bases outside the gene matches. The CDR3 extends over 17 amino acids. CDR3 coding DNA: TGCGCCAGCAGCCGAACCCCTTTGCGGGAGGCATCCTACGAGCAGTACTTC. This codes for CASSRTPLREASYEQYF. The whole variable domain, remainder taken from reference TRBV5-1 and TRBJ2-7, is KAGVTQTPRYLIKTRGQQVTLSCSPISGHRSVSWYQQTPGQGLQFLFEYFSETQRNKGNFPGRFSGRQFSNSRSEMNVSTLELGDSALYLCASSRTPLREASYEQYFGPGTRLTVT.

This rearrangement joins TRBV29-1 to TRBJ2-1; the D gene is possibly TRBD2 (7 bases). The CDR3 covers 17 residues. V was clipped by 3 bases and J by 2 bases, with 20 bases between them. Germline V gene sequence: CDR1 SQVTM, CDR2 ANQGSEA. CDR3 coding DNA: TGCAGCGTTGAGGGGGAGGGGGGAACCCTTACCTACAATGAGCAGTTCTTC. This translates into CSVEGEGGTLTYNEQFF.

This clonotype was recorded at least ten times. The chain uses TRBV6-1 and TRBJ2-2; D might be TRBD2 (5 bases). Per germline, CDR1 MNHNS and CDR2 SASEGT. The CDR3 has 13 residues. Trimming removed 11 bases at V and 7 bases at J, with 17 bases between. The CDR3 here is CAATREGFGELFF. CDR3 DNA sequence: TGTGCCGCCACACGTGAGGGTTTCGGGGAGCTGTTTTTT.

CDR3 DNA sequence: TGTGCCAGTAGTATCGAGAACTATGGCTACACCTTC. Translation gives CASSIENYGYTF. V gene TRBV19 combines with J gene TRBJ1-2; D uncertain. The CDR3 extends over 12 amino acids. The germline V and J ends were trimmed by 3 bases and 2 bases, with 4 bases remaining between them. Germline values: CDR1 LNHDA, CDR2 SQIVND (reference sequence).

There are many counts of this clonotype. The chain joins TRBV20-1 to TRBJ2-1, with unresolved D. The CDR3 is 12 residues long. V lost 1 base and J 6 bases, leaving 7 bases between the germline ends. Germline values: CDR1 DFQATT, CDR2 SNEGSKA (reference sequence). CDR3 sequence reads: CSARGVSNEQFF. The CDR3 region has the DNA TGCAGTGCTAGAGGGGTTAGCAATGAGCAGTTCTTC.